Listed here are 20 T cell receptor beta chains from one sample, sequenced in a study of neurological immune-mediated disorders. Via MiXCR, TCRdb re-called the 5' RACE reads, giving one row per CDR3 protein. The sample yields 20,000 to 30,000 distinct CDR3 sequences, over 2% seen once. Sequenced material: PBMCs. These receptors all come from a woman in her fifties or sixties with multiple sclerosis.

This clonotype was recorded a few times. Mismatch with germline at one junction end may stem from a read error. V gene TRBV20-1 combines with J gene TRBJ1-6; 7 nucleotides match TRBD1. The germline V gene encodes CDR1 DFQATT and CDR2 SNEGSKA (reference sequence). The CDR3 covers 16 residues. DNA for the CDR3: TGCAGTGCTAGAGATGCGGACAGGACCCGTAATTCACCCCTACACTTT. Translating it yields CSARDADRTRNSPLHF.

There are a few counts of this clonotype. Its ends do not fully match the called genes, so a read error is possible. The chain has TRBV7-2 and TRBJ1-5; 7 nucleotides match TRBD1. CDR1 and CDR2 (germline): SGHTA, FQGNSA. CDR3 size: 14 residues. The CDR3 protein is CASSFGQANQPQNF. In nucleotides, the CDR3 is TGTGCCAGCAGCTTTGGACAGGCAAATCAGCCCCAGAATTTT.

By share, this clonotype ranks as medium-sized. J is TRBJ2-2 and V is TRBV27, with a tentative D call TRBD2 (5 bases). Germline V gene data show CDR1 as MNHEY and CDR2 as SMNVEV (reference sequence). This CDR3 is built from 15 residues. Trimming left V 6 bases short and J 0 bases short, with 11 bases between. CDR3 protein: CASRPSGSNTGELFF. The DNA for the CDR3 is TGTGCCAGCAGGCCGAGCGGTTCGAACACCGGGGAGCTGTTTTTT.

This clonotype was seen ten or more times. The chain joins TRBV6-2 or TRBV6-3 to TRBJ2-6, with TRBD2 identical over 8 bases. V trimming: 8 bases; J trimming: 0 bases; junction bases outside the gene matches: 3. CDR1 MNHEY and CDR2 SVGEGT come from the germline V gene. The CDR3 runs to 15 residues. The CDR3 DNA sequence: TGTGCCAGCCTACGGGGGGGCTCTGGGGCCAACGTCCTGACTTTC. Encoded protein: CASLRGGSGANVLTF.

There are many counts of this clonotype. The rearrangement uses TRBV6-2 or TRBV6-3 and TRBJ1-5, with D hard to call. The ends were cut back, 10 bases at V and 9 bases at J, with 16 bases in the middle. From germline, CDR1 is MNHEY and CDR2 SVGEGT. CDR3 length: 12 amino acids. The CDR3 protein is CATAGPSRPQHF. CDR3 bases: TGTGCCACCGCGGGTCCAAGCCGGCCCCAGCATTTT.

This clonotype was detected a few times. The chain couples TRBV20-1 to TRBJ2-5, with D perhaps matching TRBD2 (6 bases). The V gene lost 8 bases and the J gene lost 2 bases, with 15 bases spanning the gap. Germline V CDR1 and CDR2: DFQATT, SNEGSKA (reference sequence). CDR3 length: 13 amino acids. The CDR3: CSSRGLGQETQYF. In nucleotides, the CDR3 is TGCAGTTCTCGGGGACTGGGACAAGAGACCCAGTACTTC.

In its sample, this clonotype was seen many times. The chain uses TRBV20-1 and TRBJ2-1; TRBD2 agrees at 10 bases. V shed 4 bases, J shed 4 bases, and the junction held 4 bases outside the gene matches. Germline V lookup: CDR1 DFQATT, CDR2 SNEGSKA (reference sequence). This CDR3 region has 14 residues. This chain's CDR3 is CSATSGSAYNEQFF. The CDR3 region has the DNA TGCAGTGCTACTAGCGGGAGCGCGTACAATGAGCAGTTCTTC.

Ten or more counts support this clonotype. The chain links TRBV24-1 to TRBJ2-2; D gene ambiguous. V dropped 5 bases and J dropped 1 base, with 7 bases sitting between them. CDR1 is KGHDR, CDR2 SFDVKD, per germline. CDR3 size: 14 residues. The CDR3 loop is CATSANLNTGELFF. The CDR3 nucleotides read TGTGCCACCAGTGCTAACTTGAACACCGGGGAGCTGTTTTTT.

The sample holds many counts of this clonotype. The genes are TRBV20-1 and TRBJ2-3; 8 bases line up with TRBD2. The CDR3 has 14 amino acids. Germline CDR1 and CDR2: DFQATT and SNEGSKA (reference sequence). V lost 4 bases to trimming and J lost 4 bases; unmatched junction nucleotides: 7. The CDR3 is CSATSGRVPDTQYF. For the CDR3, the DNA is TGCAGTGCTACTTCCGGGAGGGTCCCAGATACGCAGTATTTT.

This clonotype was detected many times. The chain links TRBV5-1 to TRBJ2-3; 13 bases agree with TRBD2. The germline CDR1 and CDR2 sequences are SGHRS and YFSETQ. CDR3 length equals 19 residues. V trimming: 3 bases; J trimming: 4 bases; junction bases outside the gene matches: 14. The chain's CDR3 is CASSSKTSGGASRSDTQYF. DNA for the CDR3: TGCGCCAGCAGCTCGAAAACTAGCGGGGGGGCCAGTAGGTCAGATACGCAGTATTTT.

This clonotype was detected ten times or more. The rearrangement links TRBV5-1 to TRBJ2-1; 10 nucleotides match TRBD2. The germline CDR1 and CDR2 sequences are SGHRS and YFSETQ. The CDR3 is made up of 16 amino acids. V lost 0 bases and J lost 8; bases outside the gene matches: 8. The CDR3, as DNA: TGCGCCAGCAGCTTGGCCGAGTCTAGCGGGAGTCATGAGCAGTTCTTC. Amino acids: CASSLAESSGSHEQFF.

In this sample, this clonotype turned up many times. The V and J genes are TRBV7-9 and TRBJ1-1, with TRBD1 matching over 7 bases. J gave up 0 bases and V 5 bases, and 3 bases lay outside the gene matches. The CDR3 totals 14 residues. Germline values: CDR1 SEHNR, CDR2 FQNEAQ (reference sequence). CDR3 sequence (DNA): TGTGCCAGCAGCCGTGGACAGGTGAACACTGAAGCTTTCTTT. Amino acid sequence: CASSRGQVNTEAFF. The whole variable domain, remainder taken from reference TRBV7-9 and TRBJ1-1, is DTGVSQNPRHKITKRGQNVTFRCDPISEHNRLYWYRQTLGQGPEFLTYFQNEAQLEKSRLLSDRFSAERPKGSFSTLEIQRTEQGDSAMYLCASSRGQVNTEAFFGQGTRLTVV.

This clonotype was detected ten times or more. V gene TRBV3-1 combines with J gene TRBJ2-2; D may be TRBD2 (6 bases). V dropped 0 bases and J dropped 7 bases, with 12 bases sitting between them. The germline CDR1 and CDR2 sequences are LGHDT and YNNKEL (reference sequence). The CDR3 has 15 amino acids. The CDR3 region has the DNA TGTGCCAGCAGCCAAGAAGCTGCGGGAATCGGGGAGCTGTTTTTT. Translated, it gives CASSQEAAGIGELFF.

This clonotype was seen ten or more times. This rearrangement joins TRBV7-9 to TRBJ2-2; no definite D call. V was shortened by 7 bases and J by 1 base, with 7 bases between the two germline ends. The CDR3 runs 13 residues. Per germline, CDR1 SEHNR and CDR2 FQNEAQ (reference sequence). The CDR3 reads CASTSRNTGELFF. CDR3 bases: TGTGCCAGCACAAGCAGGAACACCGGGGAGCTGTTTTTT.

This clonotype was counted at least ten times. This chain joins TRBV20-1 and TRBJ2-1; D unresolved. CDR1 and CDR2 from the germline V gene are DFQATT and SNEGSKA (reference sequence). The CDR3 is 15 residues long. Between the trimmed V and J ends, which lost 3 bases and 3 bases, there was a span of 15 bases. The CDR3 DNA is TGCAGTGCTAGGTACAGCCGTACACTCTACAATGAGCAGTTCTTC. It encodes CSARYSRTLYNEQFF.

This clonotype was picked up many times. The CDR3 nucleotides read TGTGCCAGCAGCCAAGGACAACGGGGGGGTTACACGGATACGCAGTATTTT. It translates to CASSQGQRGGYTDTQYF. This chain uses TRBV4-2 with TRBJ2-3; TRBD2 aligns across 8 bases. The CDR3 sequence is 17 residues long. Per the germline V gene, CDR1 is LGHNA and CDR2 is YNFKEQ. V lost 1 base to trimming and J lost 6 bases; unmatched junction nucleotides: 12.

This clonotype was seen ten or more times. This chain links TRBV10-3 with TRBJ1-5, with unresolved D. This CDR3 is built from 12 residues. The germline V gene encodes CDR1 ENHRY and CDR2 SYGVKD. The ends were cut back, 10 bases at V and 9 bases at J, with 16 bases in the middle. CDR3 DNA: TGTGCCACCCGCCACTCCTCCTGGCCCCAGCATTTT. Protein sequence: CATRHSSWPQHF.

The CDR3 DNA reads TGTGCCAGCAGCTTTCTAGGGGGGACTAGCAGCACAGATACGCAGTATTTT. Protein: CASSFLGGTSSTDTQYF. The chain has TRBV7-8 and TRBJ2-3; 9 bases line up with TRBD2. The CDR3 contains 17 residues. CDR1 is SGHVS, CDR2 FQNEAQ, per germline. After removal of 3 bases from V and 0 bases from J, the junction contained 7 bases not matched to a gene.

This clonotype appeared many times. This sequence joins TRBV5-1 and TRBJ2-5; TRBD2 might be the D (5 bases). CDR3 length: 14 amino acids. Germline values: CDR1 SGHRS, CDR2 YFSETQ. Trimming shortened V by 4 bases and J by 5 bases, and 15 bases separated the two germline ends. The CDR3 is CASSPSGRKETQYF. Here the CDR3 DNA reads TGCGCCAGCAGCCCGAGCGGAAGGAAGGAGACCCAGTACTTC.

There are many counts of this clonotype. The rearrangement uses TRBV5-1 and TRBJ2-7; the D gene is possibly TRBD1 (5 bases). This CDR3 spans 13 amino acids. The germline V and J ends were trimmed by 4 bases and 0 bases, with 8 bases remaining between them. Germline-derived CDR1 and CDR2 are SGHRS and YFSETQ. CDR3 loop: CASSQGPSYEQYF. CDR3 DNA sequence: TGCGCCAGCAGCCAGGGTCCCTCCTACGAGCAGTACTTC.